Listed below are T cell receptor beta chains from one sample, sequenced in a study of T cell changes during pregnancy in multiple sclerosis. Assay used: immunoSEQ multiplex PCR; TCRdb lists only in-frame clones, some missing. The table includes approximately 12,000 clones, about 86% detected once. Here the sequenced sample was CD8+ T cells from peripheral blood mononuclear cells, taken in the second trimester of pregnancy. The receptors were gathered from a female donor in good health, enrolled as a control in a pregnancy study. CDR3s include the opening cysteine and the closing phenylalanine or tryptophan. D genes are given only for firm matches. Size is stated for part of the rows, as once, few or many counts, or as a class when the clone is expanded.

TRBV2	.	.	13	TRBJ1-1	CASTLSGFTEAFF	TGTGCCAGCACCCTTTCAGGATTCACTGAAGCTTTCTTT
TRBV5-8	.	.	16	TRBJ2-2	CARMDKHRLDTGELFF	TGTGCCAGAATGGACAAACACAGGCTCGACACCGGGGAGCTGTTTTTT
TRBV7-9	.	TRBD1	15	TRBJ2-1	CASSLGTGDYNEQFF	TGTGCCAGCAGCTTAGGGACAGGGGACTACAATGAGCAGTTCTTC
TRBV6-5	.	TRBD1	13	TRBJ1-2	CASSHRGDYGYTF	TGTGCCAGCAGTCACAGGGGCGACTATGGCTACACCTTC
TRBV4-3	.	TRBD1	18	TRBJ2-5	CASSQDTFRTGGGETQYF	TGCGCCAGCAGCCAAGATACGTTTCGGACAGGGGGTGGAGAGACCCAGTACTTC
TRBV5-4	.	.	12	TRBJ1-2	CASSLGGPGYTF	TGTGCCAGCAGCTTGGGAGGGCCTGGCTACACCTTC
TRBV6-5	once	.	14	TRBJ2-7	CASSSRQTGHEQYF	TGTGCCAGCAGTTCCCGACAAACCGGCCACGAGCAGTACTTC
TRBV7-9	.	TRBD2	15	TRBJ2-3	CASRRTSGGTDTQYF	TGTGCCAGCAGGCGCACTAGCGGGGGCACAGATACGCAGTATTTT
TRBV19	.	.	14	TRBJ1-5	CASSQGGSNQPQHF	TGTGCCAGTAGTCAGGGTGGCAGTAATCAGCCCCAGCATTTT
TRBV19	.	.	14	TRBJ2-1	CASSPWTAYNEQFF	TGTGCCAGTAGTCCCTGGACAGCGTACAATGAGCAGTTCTTC
TRBV6-5	once	TRBD2	14	TRBJ2-1	CASGYSGGLGEQFF	TGTGCCAGTGGCTATAGCGGGGGTTTAGGTGAGCAGTTCTTC
TRBV7-9	.	TRBD1	16	TRBJ1-1	CASSPDRGGANTEAFF	TGTGCCAGCAGCCCGGACAGGGGGGGGGCGAACACTGAAGCTTTCTTT
TRBV2	once	.	15	TRBJ2-4	CASSYERGPGNIQYF	TGTGCCAGCAGTTATGAACGGGGTCCGGGAAACATTCAGTACTTC
TRBV6-1	.	.	14	TRBJ1-2	CASSDWGGGYGYTF	TGTGCCAGCAGTGACTGGGGCGGGGGCTATGGCTACACCTTC
TRBV5-1	.	.	12	TRBJ1-2	CASSHQGFGYTF	TGCGCCAGCAGCCACCAGGGGTTTGGCTACACCTTC
TRBV19	few	TRBD2	15	TRBJ2-3	CASRLWEGGTDTQYF	TGTGCCAGTAGGCTGTGGGAGGGAGGCACCGATACGCAGTATTTT
TRBV9	.	TRBD2	15	TRBJ2-5	CASSAGGGDQETQYF	TGTGCCAGCAGTGCCGGGGGAGGGGACCAAGAGACCCAGTACTTC
TRBV27	.	.	13	TRBJ1-2	CASSFGANYGYTF	TGTGCCAGCAGTTTTGGAGCTAACTATGGCTACACCTTC
TRBV19	.	TRBD1	16	TRBJ1-1	CASSIGSGQLNTEAFF	TGTGCCAGTAGTATAGGGTCGGGACAGTTGAACACTGAAGCTTTCTTT
TRBV13	.	TRBD2	16	TRBJ2-2	CASSLNGRAGTGELFF	TGTGCCAGCAGCTTAAACGGGAGGGCGGGCACCGGGGAGCTGTTTTTT
TRBV7-8	.	.	15	TRBJ2-7	CASSLLGGGTYEQYF	TGTGCCAGCAGCTTATTAGGGGGGGGAACCTACGAGCAGTACTTC
TRBV29-1	.	TRBD1	17	TRBJ1-2	CSVEDRVRGPSDYGYTF	TGCAGCGTTGAAGATCGGGTAAGGGGGCCTTCGGACTATGGCTACACCTTC
TRBV27	.	.	15	TRBJ2-5	CASSLGGLSQETQYF	TGTGCCAGCAGTTTAGGGGGCCTATCCCAAGAGACCCAGTACTTC
TRBV7-8	.	TRBD2	15	TRBJ2-7	CASSLGLAASYEQYF	TGTGCCAGCAGCCTGGGACTAGCGGCCTCCTACGAGCAGTACTTC
TRBV29-1	medium-sized	TRBD1	13	TRBJ1-4	CSGIGTGSEKLFF	TGCAGCGGTATTGGGACAGGGAGTGAAAAACTGTTTTTT
TRBV15	.	TRBD2	15	TRBJ2-7	CATSPRTSGINEQYF	TGTGCCACCAGCCCCCGGACTAGCGGGATCAACGAGCAGTACTTC
TRBV10-2	.	TRBD1	14	TRBJ2-2	CASLGTGSTGELFF	TGCGCCAGCCTCGGGACAGGGAGCACCGGGGAGCTGTTTTTT
TRBV5-6	.	.	12	TRBJ1-2	CASSFMEYGYTF	TGTGCCAGCAGCTTTATGGAGTATGGCTACACCTTC
TRBV4-1	.	TRBD1	15	TRBJ1-2	CASSQREGASYGYTF	TGCGCCAGCAGCCAACGGGAGGGGGCGAGCTATGGCTACACCTTC
TRBV19	.	.	13	TRBJ1-4	CASSLSQGEKLFF	TGTGCCAGTAGTCTTTCTCAGGGGGAAAAACTGTTTTTT
TRBV11-2	.	TRBD1	14	TRBJ2-5	CAIRRDRGTETQYF	TGTGCCATCAGAAGGGACAGAGGCACGGAGACCCAGTACTTC